This T cell receptor (beta chain) was found in a study of identical twins (dated by TCRdb to about 2016). Regarding the study in general: To test whether fetal clonotypes persist, the study used deep sequencing on TCR alpha and beta repertoires from monozygotic twins, unrelated adults of various ages, and cord blood. Replicate twin experiments were performed at different times using different library preparation protocols to rule out contamination.

Overall study outcomes, separate from this receptor: Fewer insertions were carried by abundant cord blood beta clonotypes, a similar but weaker trend appeared in young adult naive repertoires, and no such trend appeared in memory repertoires. Invariant T cells such as MAIT and iNKT could partly confound zero-insertion analyses, though diverse VJ usage argued against this for most clonotypes. Out-of-frame TCR alpha sharing in monozygotic twins was systematically underestimated by recombination models, whereas sharing between unrelated individuals was in agreement with the recombination models. Conclusions relied on cross-sectional statistical analysis, since the same donors could not be followed over many years. In beta out-of-frame sequences, excess twin sharing was weaker, because having fewer shared sequences lowered the signal-to-noise ratio. Compared with coincidental sharing between unrelated individuals, out-of-frame TCR alpha sequences shared between twins showed an excess of sequences with low generation probability.

This clonotype was picked up a small number of times. This receptor's antigen is unknown. Per-nucleotide qualities are absent, and no much larger clonotype sits a single base away. All donors were healthy Caucasians. Three pairs of female monozygotic twins, all aged roughly 18 to 29 years, were included in the twin cohort. Peripheral blood mononuclear cells were used as the source from which RNA for TCR libraries was isolated. Receptors were amplified or captured by 5' RACE. Sequencing took place on an Illumina HiSeq 2000. Template switching added a universal primer binding site, and the final cDNA carried a unique molecular identifier that allowed TCR cDNA molecules to be counted accurately. Specific primers in the conserved constant-segment region were used to synthesize first-strand cDNA for TCR alpha and beta chains. To control for contamination, every cDNA library was double barcoded, receiving both a SMART-Mk sample barcode and Illumina barcodes. Two successive PCR steps introduced TruSeq adapter sequences along with Illumina sample barcodes. The Illumina HiSeq platform was used with custom primers to sequence TCR alpha and beta cDNA libraries. The authors' pipeline ran thus. Unique molecular identifiers were extracted from raw reads with MiGEC, and CDR3 positions were determined with MiXCR. For each individual, recombination models were inferred using an EM algorithm with the repgenHMM and IGoR tools. The tcR package in R was used for shared clonotype analysis, with sharing normalized by the product of cloneset sizes. Out-of-frame nonproductive sequences were analyzed to study raw recombination free of thymic and clonal selection effects. The public reads were run again by TCRdb, first through fastp at Q25 and then through MiXCR, and only productive beta chains were kept. Identical CDR3 proteins give one entry, which carries the most common genes and DNA. For this entry, the V and J calls and clone size follow TCRdb and not the study's own pipeline. The sample profile shows some 630,000 distinct CDR3 sequences; just over 7% of them were found once. 1.6% of the sample comes from the top ten.

A further study also used this sample, focusing on yellow fever vaccine responses in identical twins. Drawing on the second study: According to the authors, in identical twins the way T cells responded to vaccination appeared partly convergent and partly personalized. In identical twins, the study followed T cell clones that responded to the vaccine with precision.

The TCR was taken from a woman between 18 and 29 years old in good health. The sequenced material came from PBMCs.

The CDR3 here reads CASSDGGGSGANVLTF. The DNA sequence is given as TGTGCCAGCAGTGATGGGGGCGGCTCTGGGGCCAACGTCCTGACTTTC. The rearranged segments are TRBV2 and TRBJ2-6; D gene: possibly TRBD1, on 6 matching bases. The CDR3, cysteine through phenylalanine, is 16 amino acids long. Kept here is only the CDR3 DNA, which spans 48 bases and is read in frame from base 1. CDR1 and CDR2, per the germline V gene, are SNHLY and FYNNEI. Trimming takes 3 bases from V and 0 bases from J, and the germline ends sit 9 bases apart.